Below, one T cell receptor (beta chain) is given with its context. The antigen is not known. RNA in amounts of roughly 0.5 to 1 ug was reverse transcribed with random hexamers. Across 54 Vbeta and 13 Jbeta, immunoSEQ multiplex PCR amplified TCR beta CDR3. TCRdb used MiXCR to reprocess the immunoSEQ multiplex PCR reads, holding one entry per CDR3 protein. The table lists 80,000 to 90,000 distinct CDR3 sequences, roughly 91% of them singletons. TCR beta was sequenced from blood CD8+ and CD4+ T cells. The TEMRA cells underwent FACS enrichment, while the CD8+ and CD4+ T cells underwent negative isolation. Germline V gene sequence: CDR1 KGHDR, CDR2 SFDVKD. J lost 2 bases, V lost 2 bases, and 6 bases had no gene match. CDR3 length: 16 amino acids. This sample is part of a study of CD8 T cells in Susac syndrome. Findings and caveats of the study: The relatively small number of individuals in the TCR sequencing and HLA analysis was acknowledged by the study.

The sample was CD8+ T cells from PBMCs. This TCR was sampled from a human donor in good health. This sequence joins TRBV24-1 and TRBJ2-7, with 9 bases identical to TRBD1. The CDR3 DNA is TGTGCCACCAGTGATTCCATCCGGGACAGGGCCTACGAGCAGTACTTC. Protein product: CATSDSIRDRAYEQYF.